The rows below give T cell receptor beta chains drawn from one sample of a study of Graves' ophthalmopathy and Graves' hyperthyroidism. From the multiplex PCR reads, TCRdb called clonotypes with MiXCR, one entry per CDR3 protein. The table shows a few hundred thousand distinct CDR3 sequences, with about 16% occurring only once. What was sequenced was peripheral blood. The source of these receptors is a woman aged 18-29 years with Graves' ophthalmopathy. The CDR3 runs from the conserved cysteine through the conserved F or W.

V gene,J gene,CDR3 protein
TRBV29-1,TRBJ1-2,CSVDPTNYGYTF
TRBV11-1,TRBJ2-7,CASSRDSTGPSGEQYF
TRBV24-1,TRBJ2-7,CATSTSDYEQYF
TRBV9,TRBJ1-5,CASSVDPEVSNQPQHF
TRBV29-1,TRBJ2-5,CSVVSGLQETQYF
TRBV27,TRBJ2-2,CASSLLLGELFF
TRBV6-5,TRBJ2-3,CASSYSKGSTDTQYF
TRBV14,TRBJ2-7,CASSQGGGKQYF
TRBV6-5,TRBJ2-2,CASSPTQRRELFF
TRBV6-5,TRBJ1-2,CASSSMGTTGAGYTF
TRBV18,TRBJ1-5,CASSPKPGQNSNQPQHF
TRBV29-1,TRBJ1-5,CSVARTQNQPQHF
TRBV11-2,TRBJ1-5,CASSLDLQGNQPQHF
TRBV20-1,TRBJ2-5,CSAREGGGGETQYF
TRBV19,TRBJ1-1,CASKGVPTEAFF
TRBV6-1,TRBJ2-4,CASTEGRLPQYF
TRBV20-1,TRBJ2-5,CSASPSGSQETQYF
TRBV7-8,TRBJ2-7,CASSPGRSGGVYEQYF